These 18 T cell receptor beta chains were all obtained from the same sample, sequenced in a study of human T cells and chemical hapten exposure. The time point denotes: patch test 1, 2 weeks after DPC sensitization. Sample treatment: therapeutic diphenylcyclopropenone sensitization with weekly scalp DPC. TCRdb fed the RACE reads into MiXCR, producing one record per CDR3 protein. Counted here are 45,000 to 70,000 distinct CDR3 sequences, 7.5% to 10% occurring once; the ten biggest clones make up about an eighth. The sequenced sample was whole blood, obtained in connection with sensitization to the hapten diphenylcyclopropenone (DPC). Receptors were obtained from a woman between 40 and 50 years old with alopecia areata. Some clones in this sample may be carry-over from other donors' samples.

This clonotype came up many times. This chain uses TRBV7-8 with TRBJ1-5, with no clear D. This CDR3 comprises 15 residues. V lost 1 base and J 0 bases, leaving 7 bases between the germline ends. Germline lookup yields CDR1 SGHVS and CDR2 FQNEAQ. The CDR3 loop reads CASSLGRSSNQPQHF. CDR3 DNA: TGTGCCAGCAGCTTAGGACGGAGTAGCAATCAGCCCCAGCATTTT.

The V and J genes are TRBV28 and TRBJ2-3; 8 bases are a match to TRBD2. The CDR3 totals 15 residues. J gave up 4 bases and V 7 bases, and 10 bases lay outside the gene matches. CDR1 and CDR2 from the germline V gene are MDHEN and SYDVKM. The CDR3 DNA reads TGTGCCAGCACCTTAGCGGGGAAGGGCCCAGATACGCAGTATTTT. It codes for CASTLAGKGPDTQYF.

This clonotype was recorded at least ten times. The rearrangement uses TRBV7-7 and TRBJ2-1; 7 bases are shared with TRBD2. V lost 5 bases and J lost 0; bases outside the gene matches: 10. In germline, CDR1 is SSHAT, CDR2 FNYEAQ (reference sequence). CDR3 length: 17 amino acids. CDR3 amino acids: CASSPHPRGSSYNEQFF. The CDR3 DNA reads TGTGCCAGCAGCCCGCACCCGCGGGGGAGCTCCTACAATGAGCAGTTCTTC.

The chain employs TRBV29-1 and TRBJ2-1, with TRBD2 matching 10 bases. The CDR3 sequence is 11 residues long. The germline gives CDR1 SQVTM, CDR2 ANQGSEA. V gave up 4 bases and J gave up 11 bases; unmatched junction bases: 2. Written as DNA, the CDR3 is TGCAGCGTTGTTAGCGGGGGGAAGCAGTTCTTC. It is translated as CSVVSGGKQFF.

There are a few counts of this clonotype. J is TRBJ2-3 and V is TRBV5-6; D remains unclear. CDR3 length: 12 residues. V shed 2 bases and J shed 5 bases, with 6 bases lying between them. Looked up from germline, CDR1 is SGHDT and CDR2 is YYEEEE. CDR3 loop: CASSLYGDTQYF. Written as DNA, the CDR3 is TGTGCCAGCAGCTTATACGGAGATACGCAGTATTTT.

This clonotype has a handful of counts. The V gene is TRBV5-1, the J gene TRBJ2-7, with unresolved D. The CDR3 has 12 amino acids. Germline V lookup: CDR1 SGHRS, CDR2 YFSETQ. Trimming removed 0 bases from V and 3 bases from J, with 4 bases in between. CDR3: CASSLDVYEQYF. As DNA, the CDR3 is TGCGCCAGCAGCTTGGATGTCTACGAGCAGTACTTC. Variable domain in full (rest from reference TRBV5-1 and TRBJ2-7): KAGVTQTPRYLIKTRGQQVTLSCSPISGHRSVSWYQQTPGQGLQFLFEYFSETQRNKGNFPGRFSGRQFSNSRSEMNVSTLELGDSALYLCASSLDVYEQYFGPGTRLTVT.

The chain carries TRBV7-9 and TRBJ1-4; 10 bases map to TRBD1. With V trimmed by 5 bases and J by 6 bases, 6 bases remained unmatched. The germline CDR1 and CDR2 sequences are SEHNR and FQNEAQ (reference sequence). CDR3 length: 15 amino acids. CDR3 nucleotide sequence: TGTGCCAGCAGCGTTGTCGGGACAGGGGATGAAAAACTGTTTTTT. Translation gives CASSVVGTGDEKLFF.

The chain has TRBV20-1 and TRBJ2-1; 7 positions match TRBD2. Unmatched junction bases numbered 15, after V lost 6 bases and J lost 7 bases. The CDR3 is made up of 15 amino acids. Per germline, CDR1 DFQATT and CDR2 SNEGSKA (reference sequence). CDR3 region: CSAPTGTTTGNEQFF. CDR3 DNA: TGCAGTGCCCCAACGGGGACTACCACGGGGAATGAGCAGTTCTTC.

J is TRBJ1-2 and V is TRBV4-1, with a weak D call TRBD1 (5 bases). The CDR3 consists of 16 residues. The germline V gene encodes CDR1 MGHRA and CDR2 YSYEKL. V dropped 1 base and J dropped 8 bases, with 20 bases sitting between them. The CDR3 region has the DNA TGCGCCAGCAGCCAAGGCGAGGTCGGGGCGGCGAAGGGCTACACCTTC. Encoded protein: CASSQGEVGAAKGYTF.

This clonotype was detected ten times or more. The chain has TRBV5-1 and TRBJ1-1, with 7 bases that match TRBD1. The CDR3 contains 15 residues. Trimming cost V 0 bases and J 0 bases; bases outside gene matches: 2. CDR1 and CDR2 (germline): SGHRS, YFSETQ. In DNA form, the CDR3 reads TGCGCCAGCAGCTTGGCCCAGGGGGTGAACACTGAAGCTTTCTTT. Protein: CASSLAQGVNTEAFF.

Notes on this clonotype: Since a much larger clone is just one base distant, this may be a read error. V and J are TRBV7-8 and TRBJ1-6; no definite D call. There are 14 residues in the CDR3. The V gene's germline CDR1 is SGHVS and CDR2 FQNEAQ. The CDR3 coding sequence is TGTGACAGCAGCTTAAGGGCGACTAATTCACCCCTCCACTTT. Translation gives CDSSLRATNSPLHF.

CDR3 amino acids: CASSLNGQGLNEQFF. CDR3 bases: TGTGCCAGCAGTCTTAATGGACAGGGTTTGAATGAGCAGTTCTTC. This chain links TRBV12-3 or TRBV12-4 with TRBJ2-1; 8 bases agree with TRBD1. This CDR3 has 15 amino acids. The junction had 10 bases not matched to a gene; V was cut back by 5 bases and J by 7 bases.

This clonotype was seen just once. The V gene is TRBV20-1, the J gene TRBJ2-7, with 10 bases aligning to TRBD2. The CDR3 is 19 residues long. Germline V gene data show CDR1 as DFQATT and CDR2 as SNEGSKA (reference sequence). The J segment lost 4 bases and the V segment lost 6 bases, leaving 24 bases of the junction unmatched. The CDR3 spells CSARATRRLTSGTLYEQYF. The CDR3 DNA is TGCAGTGCCCGCGCGACTAGGCGGCTTACTAGCGGGACCCTGTACGAGCAGTACTTC.

This clonotype has ten or more counts. The chain carries TRBV20-1 and TRBJ2-7, with TRBD2 identical over 12 bases. CDR3 length: 14 residues. Trimming cost V 6 bases and J 4 bases; bases outside gene matches: 7. Germline V gene sequence: CDR1 DFQATT, CDR2 SNEGSKA (reference sequence). CDR3 coding DNA: TGCAGTGCGACCACTAGCGGGGGGCCATACGAGCAGTACTTC. Protein sequence: CSATTSGGPYEQYF.

This clonotype came up many times. V and J are TRBV15 and TRBJ1-5; D is ambiguous. The CDR3 length is 13 residues. The germline V gene has CDR1 LNHNV and CDR2 YYDKDF (reference sequence). V dropped 0 bases and J dropped 7 bases, with 7 bases sitting between them. CDR3 sequence reads: CATSRDPAQPQHF. As DNA, the CDR3 is TGTGCCACCAGCAGAGATCCCGCGCAGCCCCAGCATTTT. Variable domain in full (rest from reference TRBV15 and TRBJ1-5): DAMVIQNPRYQVTQFGKPVTLSCSQTLNHNVMYWYQQKSSQAPKLLFHYYDKDFNNEADTPDNFQSRRPNTSFCFLDIRSPGLGDTAMYLCATSRDPAQPQHFGDGTRLSIL.

Ten or more counts support this clonotype. The CDR3 DNA sequence: TGCGCCAGCAGCCAACTGGGCAGGGGCAATGAGCAGTTCTTC. The encoded protein is CASSQLGRGNEQFF. The rearrangement links TRBV4-1 to TRBJ2-1; possibly TRBD1 for D (6 bases). The CDR3 is 14 amino acids. The V gene lost 2 bases and the J gene lost 6 bases, with 11 bases spanning the gap. Looked up from germline, CDR1 is MGHRA and CDR2 is YSYEKL.

This clonotype has ten or more counts. The CDR3 DNA sequence: TGCAGTGCCTCGACCTGGGGGCAGGATCATGGCTACACCTTC. Its translation: CSASTWGQDHGYTF. The rearrangement links TRBV20-1 to TRBJ1-2, with a weak D call TRBD1 (6 bases). Per germline, CDR1 DFQATT and CDR2 SNEGSKA (reference sequence). CDR3 size: 14 residues. Trimming cost V 6 bases and J 6 bases, with 20 bases left between them.

The chain employs TRBV28 and TRBJ1-3; D is unclear. Germline V gene lookup returns CDR1 MDHEN and CDR2 SYDVKM. This CDR3 is 10 amino acids long. With 6 bases removed from V and 4 bases from J, the gap between germline ends came to 1 base. The chain's CDR3 is CASRGNTIYF. The CDR3 nucleotides are TGTGCCAGCAGGGGAAACACCATATATTTT.